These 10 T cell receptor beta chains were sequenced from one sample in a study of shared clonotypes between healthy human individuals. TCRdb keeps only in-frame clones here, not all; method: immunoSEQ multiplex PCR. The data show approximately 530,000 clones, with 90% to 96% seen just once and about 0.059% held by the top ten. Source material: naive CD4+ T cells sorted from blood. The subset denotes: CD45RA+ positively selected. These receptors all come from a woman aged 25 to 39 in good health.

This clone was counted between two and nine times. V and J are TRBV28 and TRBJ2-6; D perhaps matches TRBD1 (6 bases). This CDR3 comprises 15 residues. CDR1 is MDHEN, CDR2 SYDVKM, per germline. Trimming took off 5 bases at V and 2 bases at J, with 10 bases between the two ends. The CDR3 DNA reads TGTGCCAGCAGTCTAACAGGGACTGGGGCCAACGTCCTGACTTTC. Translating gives CASSLTGTGANVLTF.

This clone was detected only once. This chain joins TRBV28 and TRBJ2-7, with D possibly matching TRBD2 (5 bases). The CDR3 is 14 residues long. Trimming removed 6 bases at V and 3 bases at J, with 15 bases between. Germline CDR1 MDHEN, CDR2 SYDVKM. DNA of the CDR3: TGTGCCAGCAGGCCGGAGGCGGGCCTCTACGAGCAGTACTTC. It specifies CASRPEAGLYEQYF.

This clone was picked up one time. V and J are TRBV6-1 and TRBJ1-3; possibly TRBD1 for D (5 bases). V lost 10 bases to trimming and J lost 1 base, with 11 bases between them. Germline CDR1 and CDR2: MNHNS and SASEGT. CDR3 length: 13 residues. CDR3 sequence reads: CAIQTVSGNTIYF. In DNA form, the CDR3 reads TGTGCCATACAGACAGTTTCTGGAAACACCATATATTTT.

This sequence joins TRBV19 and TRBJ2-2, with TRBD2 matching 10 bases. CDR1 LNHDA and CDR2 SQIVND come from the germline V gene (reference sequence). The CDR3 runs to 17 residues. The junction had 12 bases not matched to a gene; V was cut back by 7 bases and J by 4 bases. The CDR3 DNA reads TGTGCCAGTATTACCCCTAGCGGGAGAAATAGCACCGGGGAGCTGTTTTTT. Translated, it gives CASITPSGRNSTGELFF.

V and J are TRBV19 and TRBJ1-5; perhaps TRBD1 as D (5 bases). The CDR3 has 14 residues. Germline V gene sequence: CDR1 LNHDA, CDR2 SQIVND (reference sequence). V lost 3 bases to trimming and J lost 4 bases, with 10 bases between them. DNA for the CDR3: TGTGCCAGTAGTATGGGGGTAAGAAATCAGCCCCAGCATTTT. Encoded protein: CASSMGVRNQPQHF.

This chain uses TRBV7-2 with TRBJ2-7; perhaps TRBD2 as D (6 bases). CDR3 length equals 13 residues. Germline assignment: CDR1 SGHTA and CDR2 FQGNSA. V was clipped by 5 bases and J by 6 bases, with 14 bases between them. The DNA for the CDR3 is TGTGCCAGCAGCGGAAATCAGGGAGGCGAGCAGTACTTC. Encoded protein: CASSGNQGGEQYF.

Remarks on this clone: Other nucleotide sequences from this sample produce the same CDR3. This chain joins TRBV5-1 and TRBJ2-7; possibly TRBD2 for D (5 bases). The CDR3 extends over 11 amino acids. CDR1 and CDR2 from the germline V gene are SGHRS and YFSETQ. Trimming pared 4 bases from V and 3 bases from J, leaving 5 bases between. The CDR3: CASSGGYEQYF. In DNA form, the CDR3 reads TGCGCCAGCAGCGGAGGCTACGAGCAGTACTTC.

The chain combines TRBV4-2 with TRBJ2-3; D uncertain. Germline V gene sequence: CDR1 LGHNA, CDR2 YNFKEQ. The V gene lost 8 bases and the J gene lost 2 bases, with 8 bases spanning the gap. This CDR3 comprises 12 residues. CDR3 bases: TGTGCCAGCTTGGAGAACACAGATACGCAGTATTTT. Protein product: CASLENTDTQYF.

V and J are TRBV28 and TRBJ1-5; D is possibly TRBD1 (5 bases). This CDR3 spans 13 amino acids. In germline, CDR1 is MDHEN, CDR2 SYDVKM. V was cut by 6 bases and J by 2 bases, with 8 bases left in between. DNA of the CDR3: TGTGCCAGCAGGTTGACAGGCAATCAGCCCCAGCATTTT. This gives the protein CASRLTGNQPQHF.

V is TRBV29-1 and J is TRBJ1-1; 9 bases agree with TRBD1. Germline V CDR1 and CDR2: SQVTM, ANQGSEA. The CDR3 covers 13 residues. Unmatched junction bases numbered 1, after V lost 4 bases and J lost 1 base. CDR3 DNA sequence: TGCAGCGTTGCACAGGGGGCGAACACTGAAGCTTTCTTT. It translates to CSVAQGANTEAFF.